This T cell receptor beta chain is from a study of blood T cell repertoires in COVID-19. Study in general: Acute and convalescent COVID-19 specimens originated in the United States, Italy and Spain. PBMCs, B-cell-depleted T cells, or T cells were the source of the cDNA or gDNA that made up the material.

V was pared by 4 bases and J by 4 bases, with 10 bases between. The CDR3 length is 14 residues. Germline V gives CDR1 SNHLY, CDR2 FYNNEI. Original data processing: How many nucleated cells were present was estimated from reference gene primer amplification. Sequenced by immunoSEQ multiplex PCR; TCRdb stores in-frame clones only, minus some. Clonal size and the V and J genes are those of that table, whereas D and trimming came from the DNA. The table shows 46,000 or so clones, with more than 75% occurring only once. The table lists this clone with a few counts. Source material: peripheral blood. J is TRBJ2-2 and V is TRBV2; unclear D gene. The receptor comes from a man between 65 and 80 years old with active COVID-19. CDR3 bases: TGTGCCAGCAGTGTTAACAGAGCCACCGGGGAGCTGTTTTTT. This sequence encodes CASSVNRATGELFF.